These 21 T cell receptor beta chains were all obtained from the same sample, sequenced in a study of blood T cell repertoires in COVID-19. Sequenced by immunoSEQ multiplex PCR; TCRdb stores in-frame clones only, minus some. The repertoire consists of about 5,100 clones, with 70% to 90% occurring once and the leading ten covering roughly 3.1%. The source material was peripheral blood. These receptors all come from an elderly woman with acute or convalescent COVID-19.

The J gene is TRBJ2-5, the V gene TRBV7-2; 10 nucleotides match TRBD2. Trimming took 5 bases from V and 1 from J; bases not matched to a gene: 1. This CDR3 is 14 amino acids long. Germline values: CDR1 SGHTA, CDR2 FQGNSA. CDR3 in amino acids: CASSSGGAQETQYF. The CDR3 DNA sequence: TGTGCCAGCAGCAGCGGGGGGGCCCAAGAGACCCAGTACTTC.

The chain employs TRBV7-2 and TRBJ2-6; tentatively, D is TRBD1 (5 bases). This CDR3 spans 14 amino acids. Germline V lookup: CDR1 SGHTA, CDR2 FQGNSA. V shed 3 bases and J shed 3 bases, with 6 bases lying between them. CDR3 sequence reads: CASSFQGGANVLTF. In nucleotides, the CDR3 is TGTGCCAGCAGCTTCCAGGGTGGGGCCAACGTCCTGACTTTC.

The rearrangement uses TRBV28 and TRBJ1-1; D is perhaps TRBD1 (5 bases). The CDR3 is 16 residues long. Per germline, CDR1 MDHEN and CDR2 SYDVKM. The V and J ends lost 7 bases and 5 bases respectively, with 23 bases between them. The DNA for the CDR3 is TGTGCCAGCAAAGTAGTAGGGGCCACATCCCCTACTGAAGCTTTCTTT. Translation gives CASKVVGATSPTEAFF.

The chain combines TRBV29-1 with TRBJ1-1; 8 nucleotides agree with TRBD1. Unmatched junction bases numbered 10, after V lost 7 bases and J lost 0 bases. CDR3 size: 15 residues. Germline values: CDR1 SQVTM, CDR2 ANQGSEA. CDR3 sequence (DNA): TGCAGCGCCATCTCCAGGGGGCCCGTGAACACTGAAGCTTTCTTT. Protein sequence: CSAISRGPVNTEAFF.

This chain connects TRBV30 to TRBJ2-7, with a possible D match to TRBD1 (6 bases). Germline-derived CDR1 and CDR2 are GTSNPN and SVGIG (reference sequence). V lost 0 bases and J 4 bases, leaving 7 bases between the germline ends. The CDR3 consists of 12 residues. CDR3 sequence (DNA): TGTGCCTGGAGTGTACAGGGTTACGAGCAGTACTTC. Its translation: CAWSVQGYEQYF.

The chain employs TRBV12-3 or TRBV12-4 and TRBJ1-3; no definite D call. CDR3 size: 12 residues. Trimming cost V 7 bases and J 5 bases, with 9 bases left between them. The CDR3 is CASTPLRNTIYF. Here the CDR3 DNA reads TGTGCCAGCACCCCACTGAGAAACACCATATATTTT.

V usage is TRBV5-1 and J usage is TRBJ1-2; 8 nucleotides line up with TRBD1. V lost 4 bases and J lost 10; bases outside the gene matches: 18. Germline lookup yields CDR1 SGHRS and CDR2 YFSETQ. There are 16 residues in the CDR3. The CDR3 DNA follows: TGCGCCAGCAGCCCTGGTAGGACAGGGACAGGCCTTGTCTACACCTTC. It translates to CASSPGRTGTGLVYTF.

The rearrangement uses TRBV3-1 (or the pseudogene TRBV3-2) and TRBJ1-5, with 8 bases lining up with TRBD1. The CDR3 covers 15 residues. The ends lost 0 bases at V and 4 bases at J; junction bases unmatched: 2. CDR1 and CDR2 (germline): LGHDT, YNNKEL (reference sequence). This CDR3 reads CASSQDTGGNQPQHF. CDR3 bases: TGTGCCAGCAGCCAAGACACAGGGGGGAATCAGCCCCAGCATTTT.

This clone was detected only a few times. The chain carries TRBV2 and TRBJ1-5; D gene uncertain. Germline assignment: CDR1 SNHLY and CDR2 FYNNEI. V was pared by 4 bases and J by 3 bases, with 7 bases between. This CDR3 region has 13 residues. CDR3 sequence (DNA): TGTGCCAGCAGTGTATGGGCCAATCAGCCCCAGCATTTT. Translated: CASSVWANQPQHF.

Here the CDR3 reads CASSSHWLQPQHF. The CDR3 nucleotides read TGTGCCAGCAGCTCCCACTGGTTACAGCCCCAGCATTTT. The chain joins TRBV7-8 to TRBJ1-5; D is uncertain. The CDR3 runs to 13 residues. Trimming removed 4 bases from V and 7 bases from J, with 11 bases in between. From germline, CDR1 is SGHVS and CDR2 FQNEAQ.

The V and J genes are TRBV7-8 and TRBJ1-2; weak D call: TRBD1 (5 bases). The V gene lost 1 base and the J gene lost 5 bases, with 8 bases spanning the gap. CDR1 and CDR2 from the germline V gene are SGHVS and FQNEAQ. The CDR3 covers 13 residues. CDR3 coding DNA: TGTGCCAGCAGCTTAGTCGGGGGGTATGGCTACACCTTC. Its translation: CASSLVGGYGYTF.

The chain is built from TRBV10-2 and TRBJ2-1, with 8 nucleotides matching TRBD1. V lost 8 bases to trimming and J lost 4 bases; unmatched junction nucleotides: 7. Germline loops: CDR1 WSHSY, CDR2 SAAADI. The CDR3 sequence is 14 residues long. The CDR3, as DNA: TGCGCCAGCTCCCAACAGGGGGGATACAATGAGCAGTTCTTC. Its translation is CASSQQGGYNEQFF.

The chain has TRBV5-6 and TRBJ2-1; the D gene is possibly TRBD2 (5 bases). CDR3 length: 14 residues. Trimming took off 4 bases at V and 6 bases at J, with 14 bases between the two ends. The germline V gene has CDR1 SGHDT and CDR2 YYEEEE. CDR3 in DNA: TGTGCCAGCAGCACCCGGACTGGATTCAATGAGCAGTTCTTC. Encoded protein: CASSTRTGFNEQFF.

This chain uses TRBV29-1 with TRBJ1-1; the D gene is possibly TRBD1 (6 bases). Trimming shortened V by 3 bases and J by 2 bases, and 7 bases separated the two germline ends. Germline CDR1 reads SQVTM; CDR2 reads ANQGSEA. CDR3 length equals 12 residues. The CDR3 sequence: CSVDRGNTEAFF. The CDR3 DNA follows: TGCAGCGTTGACAGGGGCAACACTGAAGCTTTCTTT.

The CDR3 nucleotides read TGTGCCAGCAGCCCACTCCTGGGACAGGGCAGCCGCGAGCAGTACTTC. Translating it yields CASSPLLGQGSREQYF. This chain uses TRBV14 with TRBJ2-7, with 9 positions matching TRBD1. This CDR3 spans 16 amino acids. Looked up from germline, CDR1 is SGHDN and CDR2 is FVKESK. V trimming: 4 bases; J trimming: 6 bases; junction bases outside the gene matches: 13.

This chain links TRBV2 with TRBJ2-3; 9 bases agree with TRBD1. J lost 6 bases, V lost 6 bases, and 16 bases had no gene match. CDR1 is SNHLY, CDR2 FYNNEI, per germline. The CDR3 spans 17 residues. Written as DNA, the CDR3 is TGTGCCAGCAGCCCAATACCGGGACAGGGAATAGGTGATACGCAGTATTTT. It is translated as CASSPIPGQGIGDTQYF.

The J gene is TRBJ1-2, the V gene TRBV5-1; D perhaps matches TRBD1 (6 bases). The CDR3 has 15 residues. With 0 bases removed from V and 2 bases from J, the gap between germline ends came to 11 bases. Per the germline V gene, CDR1 is SGHRS and CDR2 is YFSETQ. The CDR3 reads CASSLGAGENYGYTF. Written as DNA, the CDR3 is TGCGCCAGCAGCTTGGGGGCAGGGGAGAACTATGGCTACACCTTC.

The chain couples TRBV10-3 to TRBJ1-1, with D perhaps matching TRBD1 (6 bases). Germline assignment: CDR1 ENHRY and CDR2 SYGVKD. The CDR3 covers 14 residues. Between the trimmed V and J ends, which lost 7 bases and 3 bases, there was a span of 15 bases. DNA for the CDR3: TGTGCCATCACGAGGGGGGGCTGGGACACTGAAGCTTTCTTT. Amino acids: CAITRGGWDTEAFF.

The rearrangement links TRBV18 to TRBJ1-1, with 10 bases identical to TRBD1. The ends lost 5 bases at V and 6 bases at J; junction bases unmatched: 9. From germline, CDR1 is KGHSH and CDR2 LQKENI. The CDR3 spans 15 residues. The CDR3 reads CASSRDRGKGAEAFF. The CDR3 coding sequence is TGTGCCAGCTCAAGGGACAGGGGAAAAGGCGCTGAAGCTTTCTTT.

This chain connects TRBV18 to TRBJ1-5; maybe TRBD1 (5 bases). This CDR3 comprises 17 residues. V was trimmed by 2 bases and J by 4 bases, leaving 18 bases between them. The germline CDR1 and CDR2 sequences are KGHSH and LQKENI. CDR3 sequence: CASSPSLTTVLNQPQHF. The CDR3, as DNA: TGTGCCAGCTCACCAAGTTTAACGACAGTCCTTAATCAGCCCCAGCATTTT.

This clone was recorded only once. The rearrangement uses TRBV29-1 and TRBJ2-5; unclear D gene. CDR3 length: 13 residues. Trimming took off 3 bases at V and 2 bases at J, with 10 bases between the two ends. Germline V gene sequence: CDR1 SQVTM, CDR2 ANQGSEA. CDR3 bases: TGCAGCGTTGATCGAGCTAGGCAAGAGACCCAGTACTTC. Translating gives CSVDRARQETQYF.